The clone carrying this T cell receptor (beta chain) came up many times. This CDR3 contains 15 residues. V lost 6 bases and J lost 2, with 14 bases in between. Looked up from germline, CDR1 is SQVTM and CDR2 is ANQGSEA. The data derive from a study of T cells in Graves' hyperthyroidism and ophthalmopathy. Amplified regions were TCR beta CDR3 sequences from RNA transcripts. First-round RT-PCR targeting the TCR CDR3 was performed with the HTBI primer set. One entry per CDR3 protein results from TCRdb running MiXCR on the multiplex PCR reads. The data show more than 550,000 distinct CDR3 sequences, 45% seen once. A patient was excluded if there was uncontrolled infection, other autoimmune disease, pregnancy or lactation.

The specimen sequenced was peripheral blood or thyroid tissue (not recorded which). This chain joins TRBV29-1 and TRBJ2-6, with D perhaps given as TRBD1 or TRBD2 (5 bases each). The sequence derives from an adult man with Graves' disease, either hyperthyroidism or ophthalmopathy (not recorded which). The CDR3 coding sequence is TGCAGCGTCCTCGTACGGGGCACTGGGGCCAACGTCCTGACTTTC. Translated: CSVLVRGTGANVLTF.